This is a list of T cell receptor beta chains from one sample in a study of blood T cell repertoires in COVID-19. Here immunoSEQ multiplex PCR was the method, and the copy in TCRdb shows in-frame clones only, minus some. The table shows about 200,000 clones, with around 88% occurring only once. Sequencing used PBMCs or T cells enriched from blood (not recorded which). These receptors were taken from a woman aged 25 to 45 who had been exposed to COVID-19. Each CDR3 is given with its conserved first and last residue.

v_call cdr3_aa
TRBV2 CASNVNYGGGKNTEAFF
TRBV20-1 CSAEIVDTQYF
TRBV19 CASSKDRGRGETQYF
TRBV7-2 CASSLAGGSPLHF
TRBV12-3/TRBV12-4 CASSTGAWAEAFF
TRBV7-8 CASSRAGGNEQYF
TRBV5-1 CASHRRGDSYEQYF
TRBV7-2 CASSLDGTGVYNEQFF
TRBV5-4 CALGGKTNTGELFF
TRBV11-2 CASSLRAGPNQPQHF
TRBV12-3/TRBV12-4 CASSFADTDTQYF
TRBV10-3 CAISEAGTASGNTIYF
TRBV11-2 CASSSRPRVGAFF
TRBV5-6 CASSRWRVDGYTF
TRBV7-9 CASSPRLGQAFYNEQFF
TRBV11-2 CASSLGDRDYEQYF
TRBV5-8 CASSLDRIIGNTIYF